One sample yielded the 8 T cell receptor beta chains listed below, sequenced in a study of read filtering for tumor transcriptome and immune sequencing. This library used about 400 ng RNA and molecular barcoded adaptors spanning alpha/delta and beta/gamma chains. MiXCR was run by TCRdb on the reads, yielding one entry per CDR3 protein. The data hold roughly 5,200 distinct CDR3 sequences, with roughly 22% observed a single time. Source material: a population of CD138-negative cells sorted from bone marrow. These receptors all stem from a donor at least 40 years old with multiple myeloma.

This clonotype was seen at least ten times. A read error is possible here, since a much larger clone lies one base away. The J gene is TRBJ2-2, the V gene TRBV6-5; the D gene is possibly TRBD2 (6 bases). The length of the CDR3 is 13 residues. CDR1 and CDR2 from the germline V gene are MNHEY and SVGAGI. This CDR3 is CASSYPTAGGLFF. The CDR3 DNA is TGTGCCAGCAGTTACCCGACTGCCGGGGGGCTGTTTTTT.

This clonotype was detected many times. The V and J genes are TRBV6-5 and TRBJ2-1, with a tentative D call TRBD1 (6 bases). V was trimmed by 0 bases and J by 13 bases, leaving 10 bases between them. This CDR3 has 12 amino acids. Germline V gene data show CDR1 as MNHEY and CDR2 as SVGAGI. CDR3 in amino acids: CASSYSGTRQFF. In DNA form, the CDR3 reads TGTGCCAGCAGTTACTCCGGGACAAGACAGTTCTTC.

The CDR3 spells CSVAFFPHKQYF. CDR3 nucleotides: TGCAGCGTTGCTTTCTTCCCCCACAAGCAGTACTTC. This chain connects TRBV29-1 to TRBJ2-7; D uncertain. V lost 4 bases, J lost 8 bases, and 15 bases lay in between. The germline gives CDR1 SQVTM, CDR2 ANQGSEA. The CDR3 is 12 amino acids.

Sample share makes this clonotype medium-sized. CDR3 bases: TGTGCCAGCAGTTTGAAGCGGGAGCTTGAGCAGTTCTTC. Amino acids: CASSLKRELEQFF. This sequence joins TRBV27 and TRBJ2-1; TRBD2 aligns across 8 bases. This CDR3 contains 13 residues. J gave up 9 bases and V 3 bases, and 4 bases lay outside the gene matches. The V gene's germline CDR1 is MNHEY and CDR2 SMNVEV (reference sequence).

This clonotype is judged medium-sized. The chain joins TRBV19 to TRBJ1-5, with D possibly being TRBD1 (5 bases). Trimming pared 8 bases from V and 0 bases from J, leaving 14 bases between. This CDR3 has 15 residues. The germline CDR1 and CDR2 sequences are LNHDA and SQIVND (reference sequence). The CDR3 bases are TGTGCCAGTGAGGGGCCTGCCTATAGCAATCAGCCCCAGCATTTT. This codes for CASEGPAYSNQPQHF.

This clonotype was picked up a small number of times. As the CDR3 is not closed by the conserved phenylalanine or tryptophan, this likely results from a read error. The rearrangement uses TRBV7-2 and TRBJ2-3; D gene unclear. CDR3 length: 14 amino acids. Germline V gene sequence: CDR1 SGHTA, CDR2 FQGNSA. The CDR3 region is CASSFELLTDTQYL. CDR3 DNA: TGCGCCAGCAGCTTTGAACTCCTCACAGATACGCAGTATTTA.

By proportion, this clonotype is medium-sized. This chain joins TRBV7-9 and TRBJ2-7, with 7 bases aligning to TRBD2. In germline, CDR1 is SEHNR, CDR2 FQNEAQ (reference sequence). The CDR3 loop spans 15 amino acids. The ends lost 5 bases at V and 2 bases at J; junction bases unmatched: 9. CDR3 nucleotide sequence: TGTGCCAGCAGCCCCGGGGGAGCGGGGACCTACGAGCAGTACTTC. This encodes CASSPGGAGTYEQYF.

This clonotype was seen many times. The chain joins TRBV20-1 to TRBJ1-1; the D gene is possibly TRBD1 (5 bases). CDR3 size: 15 residues. Trimming removed 2 bases at V and 3 bases at J, with 16 bases between. CDR1 and CDR2 from the germline V gene are DFQATT and SNEGSKA (reference sequence). DNA of the CDR3: TGCAGTGCTAGATCGGTCGACAGACGGTACACTGAAGCTTTCTTT. Translating it yields CSARSVDRRYTEAFF.